The 7 T cell receptor beta chains reported below all come from one sample, sequenced in a study of blood T cell repertoires in COVID-19 (dated by TCRdb to about 2020). Library preparation was by the immunoSEQ multiplex PCR assay. Held by TCRdb, this immuneACCESS table contains in-frame sequences only and omits some clones. Under half of the omission traces to an unresolved V gene where checked; the cause of the rest is unknown. The sample table records some 250,000 clones; about four fifths of these occur just once. Roughly 8% of the sample belongs to the ten largest clones. Sequencing was performed on peripheral blood. The source is a woman of 80 years or more with COVID-19, enrolled during active disease.

The chain has TRBV9 and TRBJ2-2, with D unclear. CDR3 length equals 12 residues. Germline V gene sequence: CDR1 SGDLS, CDR2 YYNGEE. V shed 4 bases and J shed 7 bases, with 8 bases lying between them. DNA of the CDR3: TGTGCCAGCAGCCCCCACGGCGGGGAGCTGTTTTTT. It translates to CASSPHGGELFF.

The chain has TRBV12-2 and TRBJ2-1; the tabulated D call, TRBD2, remains unverified against the DNA. TRBV12-2 is a pseudogene. The CDR3 has 13 residues. CDR3 nucleotide sequence: TGTGCAAGTCGCAGGCGGGGGGGCCCTGAGCAGTTCTTC. Its protein is CASRRRGGPEQFF.

The CDR3 region is CASSIDTGTGGRAFF. CDR3 in DNA: TGTGCCAGTAGTATAGACACCGGGACAGGGGGCCGAGCTTTCTTT. This rearrangement joins TRBV19 to TRBJ1-1, with 12 nucleotides matching TRBD1. This CDR3 comprises 15 residues. Germline values: CDR1 LNHDA, CDR2 SQIVND (reference sequence). V lost 0 bases and J lost 10; bases outside the gene matches: 6.

There are a few counts of this clone. The chain has TRBV5-4 and TRBJ1-2; no firm D call. CDR3 length: 15 residues. V lost 4 bases and J lost 0, with 13 bases in between. CDR1 is SGHNT and CDR2 is YYREEE in the germline V gene (reference sequence). This chain's CDR3 is CASSMSVSANYGYTF. The CDR3 nucleotides read TGTGCCAGCAGCATGAGCGTCTCAGCTAACTATGGCTACACCTTC.

This sequence joins TRBV5-6 and TRBJ2-7; a possible D gene is TRBD2 (5 bases). Looked up from germline, CDR1 is SGHDT and CDR2 is YYEEEE. Trimming removed 4 bases at V and 6 bases at J, with 14 bases between. The CDR3 contains 13 residues. Here the CDR3 DNA reads TGTGCCAGCAGCGCTGGTGAGGGTCCCGAGCAGTACTTC. Translation: CASSAGEGPEQYF. Combining the CDR3 with reference TRBV5-6 and TRBJ2-7 gives the whole variable domain DAGVTQSPTHLIKTRGQQVTLRCSPKSGHDTVSWYQQALGQGPQFIFQYYEEEERQRGNFPDRFSGHQFPNYSSELNVNALLLGDSALYLCASSAGEGPEQYFGPGTRLTVT.

The V call is TRBV5-1, the J call TRBJ1-1, with D possibly TRBD1 on 5 matching bases. This CDR3 region has 14 residues. V lost 4 bases to trimming and J lost 0 bases, with 10 bases between them. Germline CDR1 and CDR2: SGHRS and YFSETQ. CDR3: CASSPDSLNTEAFF. CDR3 sequence (DNA): TGCGCCAGCAGCCCTGACAGTTTGAACACTGAAGCTTTCTTT.

The chain combines TRBV4-3 with TRBJ2-2; perhaps TRBD1 as D (5 bases). The length of the CDR3 is 15 residues. Trimming cost V 4 bases and J 6 bases, with 15 bases left between them. Germline loops: CDR1 LGHNA, CDR2 YSLEER. The CDR3 nucleotides are TGCGCCAGCAGCCCCCGCACAGGAAGGGCCGGGGAGCTGTTTTTT. Translating gives CASSPRTGRAGELFF.